This T cell receptor beta chain comes out of a study of blood T cell repertoires in COVID-19 (dated by TCRdb to about 2020). Turning to the overall study: Samples covering the acute and convalescent phases of COVID-19 were provided by collaborators in the United States, Italy and Spain. The dataset comprised deeply sampled blood TCRbeta repertoires from subjects exposed to, actively infected with, or recovered from COVID-19. The material from the prospective study consisted of cDNA or gDNA derived from T cells, B-cell-depleted T cells, or PBMCs. Where available, HLA class I and class II types were obtained from metadata supplied by the sample provider rather than from assay-based typing. Samples were obtained from the ongoing ImmuneRACE study (first 160 participants) and from 950 to 1,500 subjects provided by 6 global collaborators. A de-identified subject ID, COVID-19 status, age in years and sex were almost always included in the sample metadata. The repertoires were released in a freely available public database meant as a resource for research on the immune response to SARS-CoV-2.

The CDR3 has 18 amino acids, counting the end cysteine and phenylalanine. The CDR3 DNA has 54 bases and is translated from base 1. V drops 2 bases and J drops 4 bases, leaving 24 bases in between. Per the germline V gene, LGHNA is the CDR1 and YNFKEQ is the CDR2. One collaborating source in Seattle enrolled patients while the patients were actively infected and followed the patients over time throughout the course of disease. Whole blood was collected in K2EDTA tubes by collaborating institutions according to the institutions' own protocols. Collaborator samples were shipped for TCRbeta analysis as frozen whole blood, isolated PBMCs, or DNA extracted from either sample type. Points the paper makes about the study in general: Clinical and demographic metadata were provided uncurated, with the amount varying by source and participant.

The immunoSEQ Assay, a bias-controlled multiplex PCR, was used to amplify TCRbeta CDR3 regions from genomic DNA. In the authors' own workflow: The number of nucleated cells in each sample was estimated by amplification of reference gene primers within the assay. To quantify the absolute abundance of each unique TCRbeta CDR3 rearrangement, sequence reads were collapsed and filtered. For each sample, productive Simpson clonality was calculated as the square root of Simpson's diversity index over productive rearrangements. Imported from immuneACCESS, the table was reduced by TCRdb to in-frame sequences with V and J called. These copies leave out some clones; in studies compared against another copy, an unresolved V gene accounts for under half, and the cause of the remainder is not known. V and J calls and clone size are those listed in that table; D and trimming were worked out from the DNA. Across this sample there are around 210,000 clones, with approximately 90% seen only once. 15% to 20% of the sample goes to the ten largest clones.

A note on this clone: It has no known antigen specificity. No base quality information exists; no much larger clone differs at one position.

The receptor was derived from a man aged 50-60 years with COVID-19, enrolled during active disease. This sequence uses TRBV4-2 and TRBJ2-7, with a tentative D gene TRBD1 over 7 matching bases. Sequenced sample: peripheral blood. CDR3 reads: CASSQLAAGGASEYEQYF. The DNA sequence is given as TGTGCCAGCAGCCAATTAGCGGCAGGGGGAGCTAGCGAATACGAGCAGTACTTC.